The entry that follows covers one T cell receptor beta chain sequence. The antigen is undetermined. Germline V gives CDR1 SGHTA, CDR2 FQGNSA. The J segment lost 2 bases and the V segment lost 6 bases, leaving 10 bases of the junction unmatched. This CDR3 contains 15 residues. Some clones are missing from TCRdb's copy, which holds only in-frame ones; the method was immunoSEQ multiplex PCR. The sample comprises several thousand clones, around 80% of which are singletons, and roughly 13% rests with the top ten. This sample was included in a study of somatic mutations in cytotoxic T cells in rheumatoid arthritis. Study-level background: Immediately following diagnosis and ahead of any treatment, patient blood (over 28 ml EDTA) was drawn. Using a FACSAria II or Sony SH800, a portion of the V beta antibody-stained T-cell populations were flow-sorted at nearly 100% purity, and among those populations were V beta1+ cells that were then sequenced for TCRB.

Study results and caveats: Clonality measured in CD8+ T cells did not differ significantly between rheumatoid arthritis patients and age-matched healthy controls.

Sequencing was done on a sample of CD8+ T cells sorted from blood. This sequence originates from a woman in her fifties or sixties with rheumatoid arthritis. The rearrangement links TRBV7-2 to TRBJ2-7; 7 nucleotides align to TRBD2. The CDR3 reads CASSPVRGSPYEQYF. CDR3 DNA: TGTGCCAGCAGTCCAGTGCGGGGGAGCCCCTACGAGCAGTACTTC.